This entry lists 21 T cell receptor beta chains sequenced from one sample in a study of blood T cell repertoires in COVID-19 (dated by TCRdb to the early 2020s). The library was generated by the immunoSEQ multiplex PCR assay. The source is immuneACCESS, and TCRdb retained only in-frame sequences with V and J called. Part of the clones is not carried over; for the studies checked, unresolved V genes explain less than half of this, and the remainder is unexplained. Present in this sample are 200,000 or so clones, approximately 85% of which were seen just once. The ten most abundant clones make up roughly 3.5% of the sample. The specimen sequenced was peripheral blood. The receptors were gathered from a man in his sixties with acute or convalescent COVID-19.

CDR3: CASSHLKRAGLPTDTQYF. CDR3 nucleotides: TGTGCCAGCAGCCACCTAAAAAGAGCGGGCCTCCCCACAGATACGCAGTATTTT. The chain recombines TRBV14 with TRBJ2-3; D might be TRBD2 (6 bases). CDR1 is SGHDN and CDR2 is FVKESK in the germline V gene. V lost 3 bases and J 2 bases, leaving 21 bases between the germline ends. This CDR3 is 18 amino acids long.

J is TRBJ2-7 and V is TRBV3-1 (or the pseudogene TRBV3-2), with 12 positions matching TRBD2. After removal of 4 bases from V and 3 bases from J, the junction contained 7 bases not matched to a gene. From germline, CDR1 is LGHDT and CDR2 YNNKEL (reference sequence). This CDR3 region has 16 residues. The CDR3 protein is CASSRSILAGGYEQYF. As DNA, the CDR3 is TGTGCCAGCAGCCGTTCAATACTAGCGGGAGGCTACGAGCAGTACTTC.

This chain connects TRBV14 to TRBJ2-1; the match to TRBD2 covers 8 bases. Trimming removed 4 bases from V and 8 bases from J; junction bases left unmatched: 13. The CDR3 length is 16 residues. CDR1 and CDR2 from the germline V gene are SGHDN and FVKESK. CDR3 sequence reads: CASSRYSGTFPHEQFF. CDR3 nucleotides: TGTGCCAGCAGCCGTTATAGCGGGACCTTCCCCCATGAGCAGTTCTTC.

This chain's CDR3 is CASSFIPGQGRETQYF. CDR3 bases: TGTGCCAGCAGTTTCATTCCGGGACAGGGAAGGGAGACCCAGTACTTC. The V and J genes are TRBV6-5 and TRBJ2-5; 9 nucleotides match TRBD1. The germline CDR1 and CDR2 sequences are MNHEY and SVGAGI. This CDR3 is 16 amino acids long. Germline trimming cut 4 bases from V and 5 bases from J; bases unmatched to any gene: 11.

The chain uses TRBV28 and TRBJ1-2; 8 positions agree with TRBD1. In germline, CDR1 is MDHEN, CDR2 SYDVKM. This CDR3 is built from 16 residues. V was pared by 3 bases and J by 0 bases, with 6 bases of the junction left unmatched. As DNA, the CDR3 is TGTGCCAGCAGTTTCGACAGGGGAGGGACTAACTATGGCTACACCTTC. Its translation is CASSFDRGGTNYGYTF.

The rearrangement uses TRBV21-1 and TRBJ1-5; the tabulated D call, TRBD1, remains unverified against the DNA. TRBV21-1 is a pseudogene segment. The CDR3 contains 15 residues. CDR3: CASGGQGTEDQPQHF. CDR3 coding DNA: TGTGCCAGCGGAGGACAGGGGACGGAGGATCAGCCCCAGCATTTT.

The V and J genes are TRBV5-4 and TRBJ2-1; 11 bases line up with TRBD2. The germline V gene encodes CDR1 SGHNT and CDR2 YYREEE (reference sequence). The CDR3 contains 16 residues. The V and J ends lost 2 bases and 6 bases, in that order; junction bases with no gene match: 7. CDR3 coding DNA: TGTGCCAGCAGCTTCCCCGGGACTAGCGGCATCAATGAGCAGTTCTTC. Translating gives CASSFPGTSGINEQFF.

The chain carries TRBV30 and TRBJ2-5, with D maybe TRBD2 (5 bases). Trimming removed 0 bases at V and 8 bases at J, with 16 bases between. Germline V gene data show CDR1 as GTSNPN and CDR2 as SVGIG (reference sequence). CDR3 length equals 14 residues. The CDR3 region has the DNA TGTGCCTGGAGTGTATCGACTACCAACCCCACCCAGTACTTC. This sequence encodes CAWSVSTTNPTQYF.

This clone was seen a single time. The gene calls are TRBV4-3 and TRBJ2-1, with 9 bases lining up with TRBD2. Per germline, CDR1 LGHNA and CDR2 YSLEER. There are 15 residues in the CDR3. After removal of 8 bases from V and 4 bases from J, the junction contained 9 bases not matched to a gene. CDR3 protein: CASRPRLAAYNEQFF. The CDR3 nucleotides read TGCGCCAGCCGGCCCCGACTAGCGGCGTACAATGAGCAGTTCTTC.

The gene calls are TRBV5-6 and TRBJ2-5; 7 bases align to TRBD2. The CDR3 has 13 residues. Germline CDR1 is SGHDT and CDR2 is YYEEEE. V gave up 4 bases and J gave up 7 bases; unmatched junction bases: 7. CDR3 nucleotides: TGTGCCAGCAGCCCCTTGGGAGGGACGACCCAGTACTTC. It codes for CASSPLGGTTQYF.

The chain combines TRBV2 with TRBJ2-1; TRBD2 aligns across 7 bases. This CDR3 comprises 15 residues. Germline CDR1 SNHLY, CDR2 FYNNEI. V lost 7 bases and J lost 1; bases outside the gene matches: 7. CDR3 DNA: TGTGCCAGCACGTTGCGGGAGATTTCCTACAATGAGCAGTTCTTC. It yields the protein CASTLREISYNEQFF.

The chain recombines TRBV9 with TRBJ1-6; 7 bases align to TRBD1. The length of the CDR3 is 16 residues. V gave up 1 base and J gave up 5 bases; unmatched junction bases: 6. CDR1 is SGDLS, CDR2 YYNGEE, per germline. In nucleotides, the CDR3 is TGTGCCAGCAGCGTACACTGGGACAGAAATAATTCACCCCTCCACTTT. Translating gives CASSVHWDRNNSPLHF. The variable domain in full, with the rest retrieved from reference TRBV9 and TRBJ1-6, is DSGVTQTPKHLITATGQRVTLRCSPRSGDLSVYWYQQSLDQGLQFLIQYYNGEERAKGNILERFSAQQFPDLHSELNLSSLELGDSALYFCASSVHWDRNNSPLHFGNGTRLTVT.

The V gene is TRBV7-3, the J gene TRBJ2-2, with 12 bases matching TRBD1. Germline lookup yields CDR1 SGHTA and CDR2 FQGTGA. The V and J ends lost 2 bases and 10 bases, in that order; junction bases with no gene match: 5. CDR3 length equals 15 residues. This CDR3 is CASSLWGQGAEELFF. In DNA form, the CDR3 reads TGTGCCAGCAGCTTATGGGGACAGGGGGCCGAGGAGCTGTTTTTT.

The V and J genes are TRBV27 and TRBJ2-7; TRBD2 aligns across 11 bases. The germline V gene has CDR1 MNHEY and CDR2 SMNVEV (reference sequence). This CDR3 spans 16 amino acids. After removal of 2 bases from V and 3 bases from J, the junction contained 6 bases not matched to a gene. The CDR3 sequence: CASSLMGTSGSYEQYF. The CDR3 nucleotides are TGTGCCAGCAGTTTAATGGGGACTAGCGGAAGCTACGAGCAGTACTTC.

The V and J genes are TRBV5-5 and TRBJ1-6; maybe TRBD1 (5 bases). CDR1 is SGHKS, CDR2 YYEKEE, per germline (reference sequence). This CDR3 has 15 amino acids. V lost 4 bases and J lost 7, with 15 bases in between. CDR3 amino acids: CASSPVGGGNSPLHF. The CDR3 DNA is TGTGCCAGCAGCCCGGTCGGGGGGGGAAATTCACCCCTCCACTTT.

As DNA, the CDR3 is TGTGCCAGCAGCTCCCGGACAGGGCTGTTGAACACTGAAGCTTTCTTT. This gives the protein CASSSRTGLLNTEAFF. The genes are TRBV7-6 and TRBJ1-1; 8 bases map to TRBD1. The germline CDR1 and CDR2 sequences are SGHVS and FNYEAQ. The CDR3 extends over 16 amino acids. J was trimmed by 0 bases and V by 4 bases; bases with no gene match: 7.

CDR3 region: CASSLLAITSGNYNEQFF. CDR3 DNA: TGTGCCAGCAGTTTATTGGCCATTACTAGCGGGAATTACAATGAGCAGTTCTTC. The rearrangement uses TRBV27 and TRBJ2-1; TRBD2 matches at 10 bases. V shed 1 base, J shed 4 bases, and the junction held 10 bases outside the gene matches. There are 18 residues in the CDR3. Germline V CDR1 and CDR2: MNHEY, SMNVEV (reference sequence).

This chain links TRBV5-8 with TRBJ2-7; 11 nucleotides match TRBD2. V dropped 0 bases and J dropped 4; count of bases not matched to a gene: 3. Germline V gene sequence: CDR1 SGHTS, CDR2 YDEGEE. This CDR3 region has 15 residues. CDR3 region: CASSLGGTSGYEQYF. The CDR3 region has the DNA TGTGCCAGCAGCTTGGGAGGGACTAGCGGATACGAGCAGTACTTC.

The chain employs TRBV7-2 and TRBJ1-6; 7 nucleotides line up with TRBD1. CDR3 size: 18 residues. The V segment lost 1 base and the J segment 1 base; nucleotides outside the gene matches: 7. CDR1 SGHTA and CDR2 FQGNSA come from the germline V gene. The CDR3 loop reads CASSLEGGSKSYNSPLHF. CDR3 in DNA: TGTGCCAGCAGCTTAGAAGGGGGCAGTAAATCCTATAATTCACCCCTCCACTTT.

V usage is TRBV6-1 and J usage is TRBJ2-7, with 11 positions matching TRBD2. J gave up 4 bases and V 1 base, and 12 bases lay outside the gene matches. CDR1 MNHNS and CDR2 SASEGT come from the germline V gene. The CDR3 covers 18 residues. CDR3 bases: TGTGCCAGCAGTGAAGGGACTAGCGGGCTTCTTGGCCGATACGAGCAGTACTTC. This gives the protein CASSEGTSGLLGRYEQYF.

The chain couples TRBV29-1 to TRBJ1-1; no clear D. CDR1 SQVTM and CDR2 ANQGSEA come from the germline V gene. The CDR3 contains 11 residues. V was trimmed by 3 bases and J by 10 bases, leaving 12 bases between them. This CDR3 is CSVEGTTGAFF. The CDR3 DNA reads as TGCAGCGTTGAGGGTACCACGGGAGCTTTCTTT.